This T cell receptor beta chain was sequenced during a study of cytomegalovirus exposure and HLA in healthy donors. In germline, CDR1 is SGHTA, CDR2 FQGNSA. With 1 base clipped from V and 3 bases from J, the junction kept 11 bases outside the gene matches. The CDR3 has 18 amino acids. Study-level findings and limits: Confirmation in vitro established that a few CMV-associated chains were specific for CMV antigens. Earlier analysis looked at TCR beta V segments, and most were productive about 90% or about 30% of the time. V- and J-gene trimming in TCR beta was tied to a missense DCLRE1C variant by an analysis performed later.

There are a few counts of this clone. Its antigen is not identified. A multiplex PCR was run with 60 Vbeta primers and 13 Jbeta primers. Clones were sequenced by immunoSEQ multiplex PCR, and TCRdb holds only the in-frame ones, with some missing. The repertoire holds more than 95,000 clones, with over 75% as singletons. The chain combines TRBV7-2 with TRBJ1-4; 7 bases are a match to TRBD1. The receptor's source is a young woman in good health and CMV-seropositive. Sequencing was done on a sample of PBMCs. CDR3 nucleotides: TGTGCCAGCAGCTTAGTGTCCCCCTACAGGGGTCCTAATGAAAAACTGTTTTTT. The encoded protein is CASSLVSPYRGPNEKLFF.